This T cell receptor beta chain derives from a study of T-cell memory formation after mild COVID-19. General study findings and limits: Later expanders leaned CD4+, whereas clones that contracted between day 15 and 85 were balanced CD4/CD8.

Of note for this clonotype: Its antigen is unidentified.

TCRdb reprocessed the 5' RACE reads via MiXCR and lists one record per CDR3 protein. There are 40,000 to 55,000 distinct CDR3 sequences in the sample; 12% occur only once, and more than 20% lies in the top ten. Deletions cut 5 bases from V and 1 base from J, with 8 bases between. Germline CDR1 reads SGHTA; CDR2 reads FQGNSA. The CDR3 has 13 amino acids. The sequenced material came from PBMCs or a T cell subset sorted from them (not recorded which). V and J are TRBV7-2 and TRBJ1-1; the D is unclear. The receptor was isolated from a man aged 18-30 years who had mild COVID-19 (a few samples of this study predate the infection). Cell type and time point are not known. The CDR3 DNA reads TGTGCCAGCAGCGTGGTATGGAACACTGAAGCTTTCTTT. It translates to CASSVVWNTEAFF.